Listed below are T cell receptor beta chains from one sample, sequenced in a study of blood T cells in healthy people across ages. TCRdb re-analysed the 5' RACE reads in MiXCR, keeping a single row per CDR3 protein. The repertoire consists of 750,000 to 850,000 distinct CDR3 sequences, with about 25% occurring once and the leading ten covering under 4.5%. The data also belong to a second study, concerning T cells of mothers and their children.

The sequencing sample was made of blood. These TCRs come from a boy between 5 and 17 years old in good health. Each CDR3 is given with its conserved first and last residue. Fields, in order: V gene, clone size, D gene, J gene, CDR3 DNA, CDR3 protein. The D gene is left open where the match is weak. Clone size is not always given. Where it is, it says once, few, many or a class for expanded clones.

V: TRBV28
size: few
D: TRBD1
J: TRBJ2-1
DNA: TGTGCCAGCAGTCGGACCCGGGGACAGGGGAAGCGGAGCTCCTACAATGAGCAGTTCTTC
CDR3: CASSRTRGQGKRSSYNEQFF

V: TRBV18
size: few
D: -
J: TRBJ2-1
DNA: TGTGCCAGCTCACCGTCCGACAGCTCCTACAATGAGCAGTTCTTC
CDR3: CASSPSDSSYNEQFF

V: TRBV7-2
size: -
D: -
J: TRBJ2-3
DNA: TGTGCCAGCAGCCCAAGCAGGGAGAGCACAGATACGCAGTATTTT
CDR3: CASSPSRESTDTQYF

V: TRBV20-1
size: -
D: -
J: TRBJ2-7
DNA: TGCAGTGCTAGAGTTGGCGGCTACCGAACCTACGAGCAGTACTTC
CDR3: CSARVGGYRTYEQYF

V: TRBV7-2
size: few
D: -
J: TRBJ2-7
DNA: TGTGCCAGCACCCCGGGGAATAAACCCGAGCAGTACTTC
CDR3: CASTPGNKPEQYF

V: TRBV5-1
size: few
D: -
J: TRBJ2-1
DNA: TGCGCCAGCAGCTTGAACCCCCCTGGGGGTGAGCAGTTCTTC
CDR3: CASSLNPPGGEQFF

V: TRBV20-1
size: -
D: -
J: TRBJ2-1
DNA: TGCAGTGCTAGTTTTACTAGGGAGTTCTTC
CDR3: CSASFTREFF

V: TRBV5-1
size: once
D: TRBD2
J: TRBJ2-7
DNA: TGCGCCAGCAGCTTGTGGGGCACTAGCGGGGGGTCCTACGAGCAGTACTTC
CDR3: CASSLWGTSGGSYEQYF

V: TRBV4-3
size: -
D: -
J: TRBJ1-2
DNA: TGCGTCAGCAGCCCGGGAGGGGGGAAGTATGGCTACACCTTC
CDR3: CVSSPGGGKYGYTF

V: TRBV28
size: -
D: -
J: TRBJ2-7
DNA: TGTGCCAGCACCGAGAACAGGGTTGGGGCTTACGAGCAGTACTTC
CDR3: CASTENRVGAYEQYF

V: TRBV12-3/TRBV12-4
size: once
D: TRBD2
J: TRBJ2-1
DNA: TGTGCCAGCAGTTTAAGTGCTAGCGGGGGGAATGAGCAGTTCTTC
CDR3: CASSLSASGGNEQFF

V: TRBV11-1
size: -
D: -
J: TRBJ2-7
DNA: TGTGCCAGCAGCCCTTCGCCGGGGGCCCACGAGCAGTACTTC
CDR3: CASSPSPGAHEQYF

V: TRBV3-1
size: -
D: -
J: TRBJ2-5
DNA: TGTGCCAGCAGCCAACTTTCTGAGGGGGACGAGGACCAGTACTTC
CDR3: CASSQLSEGDEDQYF

V: TRBV29-1
size: -
D: -
J: TRBJ1-1
DNA: TGCAGCGTGGATCCAGACAGACAGAACACTGAAGCTTTCTTT
CDR3: CSVDPDRQNTEAFF

V: TRBV20-1
size: few
D: TRBD1
J: TRBJ1-5
DNA: TGCAGTGCTACAGGGGGAAGCAATCAGCCCCAGCATTTT
CDR3: CSATGGSNQPQHF

V: TRBV25-1
size: few
D: -
J: TRBJ2-5
DNA: TGTGCCAGCAGTGAATGGGGCTCGGAGACCCAGTACTTC
CDR3: CASSEWGSETQYF

V: TRBV29-1
size: -
D: TRBD2
J: TRBJ2-1
DNA: TGCAGCGTTGAGGGAGGACTAGCGGGGGGGCCGGGCTCCTACAATGAGCAGTTCTTC
CDR3: CSVEGGLAGGPGSYNEQFF

V: TRBV7-3
size: -
D: TRBD2
J: TRBJ2-1
DNA: TGTGCCAGCAGCTTAACGCGCAGCGGGGGGGTTGGTGAGCAGTTCTTC
CDR3: CASSLTRSGGVGEQFF

V: TRBV29-1
size: -
D: -
J: TRBJ1-2
DNA: TGCAGCGCGGGACACCGTAACTATGGCTACACCTTC
CDR3: CSAGHRNYGYTF

V: TRBV3-1
size: -
D: -
J: TRBJ1-1
DNA: TGTGCCAGCAGCCGGAAAACCCCTACCTCAATCTTGGGTGAAGCTTTCTTT
CDR3: CASSRKTPTSILGEAFF

V: TRBV3-1
size: few
D: -
J: TRBJ2-1
DNA: TGTGCCAGCAGCCAGTGGCAGGGGAAAGGTGAGCAGTTCTTC
CDR3: CASSQWQGKGEQFF

V: TRBV27
size: -
D: -
J: TRBJ2-2
DNA: TGTGCCAGCAGTTTAGAACCGGGCGGGGAGCTGTTTTTT
CDR3: CASSLEPGGELFF

V: TRBV29-1
size: many
D: -
J: TRBJ2-5
DNA: TGCAGCGTTGAGATGGGTGGTCGGGAGACCCAGTACTTC
CDR3: CSVEMGGRETQYF

V: TRBV29-1
size: -
D: TRBD1
J: TRBJ2-7
DNA: TGCAGCGTAGCTAGACAGGGCGACGAGCAGTACTTC
CDR3: CSVARQGDEQYF

V: TRBV5-1
size: few
D: TRBD2
J: TRBJ2-5
DNA: TGCGCCAGCAGCTTGTGGAAGAGCGGGGGATACCAAGAGACCCAGTACTTC
CDR3: CASSLWKSGGYQETQYF

V: TRBV12-3/TRBV12-4
size: -
D: -
J: TRBJ1-2
DNA: TGTGCCAGCAGCCCGGCGGGGGCTGAGGGCTACACCTTC
CDR3: CASSPAGAEGYTF

V: TRBV12-3/TRBV12-4
size: -
D: -
J: TRBJ1-1
DNA: TGTGCCAGCAGTTTTCCCCTGGGCGGGAAAGCTTTCTTT
CDR3: CASSFPLGGKAFF

V: TRBV6-6
size: few
D: -
J: TRBJ2-7
DNA: TGTGCCAGCAGTTACGGCGGGATCAGCTACGAGCAGTACTTC
CDR3: CASSYGGISYEQYF

V: TRBV20-1
size: -
D: -
J: TRBJ1-3
DNA: TGCAGTGCTAGAAGGGTCTCTGGAAACACCATATATTTT
CDR3: CSARRVSGNTIYF

V: TRBV29-1
size: -
D: TRBD2
J: TRBJ2-1
DNA: TGCAGCGTTGTTTCATATAGCGGGGCTTCAAGCTCCTACAATGAGCAGTTCTTC
CDR3: CSVVSYSGASSSYNEQFF

V: TRBV20-1
size: few
D: TRBD2
J: TRBJ2-7
DNA: TGCAGTGCTTTAGGACTAGCGGGGGTCTACGAGCAGTACTTC
CDR3: CSALGLAGVYEQYF

V: TRBV12-3/TRBV12-4
size: -
D: TRBD1
J: TRBJ2-1
DNA: TGTGCCAGCAGTTTGCGGGACAGGGGTGTCAATGAGCAGTTCTTC
CDR3: CASSLRDRGVNEQFF

V: TRBV28
size: few
D: TRBD2
J: TRBJ2-5
DNA: TGTGCCAGCGAAGAGGGACTAGCGGTCGAAGAGACCCAGTACTTC
CDR3: CASEEGLAVEETQYF

V: TRBV6-2/TRBV6-3
size: -
D: TRBD1
J: TRBJ2-3
DNA: TGTGCCAGCAGTTACGAGGGACAGGAACCCATCATGGGGGCAGATACGCAGTATTTT
CDR3: CASSYEGQEPIMGADTQYF

V: TRBV5-5
size: -
D: -
J: TRBJ1-4
DNA: TGTGCCAGCAGCAGGGACGAGGGGCCACCCTTTAATGAAAAACTGTTTTTT
CDR3: CASSRDEGPPFNEKLFF

V: TRBV6-1
size: few
D: -
J: TRBJ2-1
DNA: TGTGCCAGCAGTGAAGCTTGGGCGAGGGAGCAGTTCTTC
CDR3: CASSEAWAREQFF

V: TRBV20-1
size: -
D: -
J: TRBJ2-7
DNA: TGCAGTGCTAGAGATATTGGGGGATCGTCCTACGAGCAGTACTTC
CDR3: CSARDIGGSSYEQYF

V: TRBV5-6
size: -
D: TRBD1
J: TRBJ1-4
DNA: TGTGCCAGCAGCCCGGACAGGTGGATTGAAAAACTGTTTTTT
CDR3: CASSPDRWIEKLFF

V: TRBV2
size: -
D: TRBD1
J: TRBJ2-4
DNA: TGTGCCAGCAGTGAGGGACAGGTGAACCCAGCCAAAAACATTCAGTACTTC
CDR3: CASSEGQVNPAKNIQYF

V: TRBV28
size: -
D: -
J: TRBJ2-4
DNA: TGTGCCAGCAGTTCTCCGGGGGCTCACCCTCTAGCCAAAAACATTCAGTACTTC
CDR3: CASSSPGAHPLAKNIQYF

V: TRBV5-4
size: -
D: -
J: TRBJ2-7
DNA: TGTGCCAGCAGCTTCGGCGGGACCTCTGCCTACGAGCAGTACTTC
CDR3: CASSFGGTSAYEQYF

V: TRBV4-2
size: -
D: TRBD1
J: TRBJ1-1
DNA: TGTGCCAGCAGCCCTAGACAGGGGGCTTTAGTAGCTTTCTTT
CDR3: CASSPRQGALVAFF

V: TRBV7-2
size: -
D: -
J: TRBJ2-7
DNA: TGTGCCAGCAGCCCCGCTCACGAGCAGTACTTC
CDR3: CASSPAHEQYF

V: TRBV25-1
size: -
D: -
J: TRBJ2-5
DNA: TGTGCCAGCAGTGAATTGGGGGGCCAGGAGACCCAGTACTTC
CDR3: CASSELGGQETQYF

V: TRBV4-1
size: few
D: TRBD1
J: TRBJ2-2
DNA: TGCGCCAGCAGCACACAGGGGGCTAACACCGGGGAGCTGTTTTTT
CDR3: CASSTQGANTGELFF

V: TRBV20-1
size: -
D: -
J: TRBJ2-5
DNA: TGCAGTGCTAGATGGAAAGAGACCCAGTACTTC
CDR3: CSARWKETQYF

V: TRBV29-1
size: few
D: -
J: TRBJ2-3
DNA: TGCAGCGTTGAACAGGGAGGAGTTAAGGATACGCAGTATTTT
CDR3: CSVEQGGVKDTQYF

V: TRBV4-1
size: -
D: -
J: TRBJ1-6
DNA: TGCGCCAGCAGCCAAGGTCCACAGATGTCACCCCTCCACTTT
CDR3: CASSQGPQMSPLHF

V: TRBV4-3
size: -
D: -
J: TRBJ1-5
DNA: TGCGCCAGCAGCCAAGACTTTAGGGAACAGCCCCAGCATTTT
CDR3: CASSQDFREQPQHF

V: TRBV4-3
size: -
D: TRBD1
J: TRBJ1-4
DNA: TGCGCCAGCAGCCAGACCGGACAGGCAACTGATGAAAAACTGTTTTTT
CDR3: CASSQTGQATDEKLFF

V: TRBV2
size: few
D: -
J: TRBJ2-7
DNA: TGTGCCAGCGCTGAGATTTCCTACGAGCAGTACTTC
CDR3: CASAEISYEQYF

V: TRBV6-2/TRBV6-3
size: -
D: -
J: TRBJ1-2
DNA: TGTGCCAGCAGTTATCCTGGCTACACCTTC
CDR3: CASSYPGYTF

V: TRBV28
size: few
D: -
J: TRBJ2-1
DNA: TGTGCCAGCAGTTTCGAGGCGAAGACAGATGAGCAGTTCTTC
CDR3: CASSFEAKTDEQFF

V: TRBV4-3
size: -
D: -
J: TRBJ2-3
DNA: TGCGCCAGCAGCCCGGAACGAGGATACACGCAGTATTTT
CDR3: CASSPERGYTQYF

V: TRBV2
size: few
D: -
J: TRBJ1-4
DNA: TGTGCCAGCAGTGACCGGGGGCGGCTTGAAAAACTGTTTTTT
CDR3: CASSDRGRLEKLFF

V: TRBV29-1
size: -
D: TRBD1
J: TRBJ2-2
DNA: TGCAGCACAACGGACAGGGCCAACACCGGGGAGCTGTTTTTT
CDR3: CSTTDRANTGELFF